The subject of this entry is one T cell receptor beta chain. Its target is unknown. CDR3 length: 13 amino acids. V lost 1 base and J lost 10; bases outside the gene matches: 6. Germline CDR1 reads SGHTA; CDR2 reads FQGNSA. RNA transcripts gave rise to amplified TCR beta CDR3 regions. First-round RT-PCR with HTBI primers amplified the TCR CDR3 region. A single record per CDR3 protein comes from TCRdb applying MiXCR to the multiplex PCR reads. The data show 650,000 to 700,000 distinct CDR3 sequences, roughly 17% seen once. The sample comes from a study of T cells in Graves' hyperthyroidism and ophthalmopathy. Study conclusions and caveats: Ophthalmopathy got predicted by the model a median about six months before its onset.

The sequence was collected from a man in his forties or fifties with Graves' hyperthyroidism. The J gene is TRBJ1-1, the V gene TRBV7-2; 7 bases are a match to TRBD1. What was sequenced was blood. The CDR3 region has the DNA TGTGCCAGCAGCTTAGTGGGGCAGGGGGTAGCTTTCTTT. Amino acid sequence: CASSLVGQGVAFF.